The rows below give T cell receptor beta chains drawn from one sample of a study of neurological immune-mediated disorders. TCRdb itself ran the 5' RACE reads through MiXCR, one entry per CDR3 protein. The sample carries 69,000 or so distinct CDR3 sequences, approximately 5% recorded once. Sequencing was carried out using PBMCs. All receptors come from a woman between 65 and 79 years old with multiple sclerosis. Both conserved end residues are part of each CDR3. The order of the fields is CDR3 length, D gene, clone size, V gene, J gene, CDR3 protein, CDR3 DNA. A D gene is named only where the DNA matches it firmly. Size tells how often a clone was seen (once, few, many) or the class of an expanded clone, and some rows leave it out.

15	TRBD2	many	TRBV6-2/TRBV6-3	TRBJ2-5	CASSYTGLVHETQYF	TGTGCCAGCAGTTACACGGGACTAGTCCACGAGACCCAGTACTTC
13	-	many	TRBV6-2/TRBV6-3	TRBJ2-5	CATFWTNQETQYF	TGTGCCACATTCTGGACAAATCAAGAGACCCAGTACTTC
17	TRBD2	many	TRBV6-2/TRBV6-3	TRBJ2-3	CASTRGTSGSSTDTQYF	TGTGCCAGCACCCGAGGGACTAGCGGATCTAGCACAGATACGCAGTATTTT
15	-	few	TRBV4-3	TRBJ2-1	CASSQEPVSYNEQFF	TGCGCCAGCAGCCAAGAGCCAGTTTCCTACAATGAGCAGTTCTTC
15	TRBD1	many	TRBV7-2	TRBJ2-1	CASSPGTGGYNEQFF	TGTGCCAGCAGCCCGGGGACAGGGGGCTACAATGAGCAGTTCTTC
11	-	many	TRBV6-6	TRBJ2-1	CASSPTSEQFF	TGTGCCAGCAGCCCCACTAGTGAGCAGTTCTTC
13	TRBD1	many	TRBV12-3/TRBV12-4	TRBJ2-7	CASRPWDRVEQYF	TGTGCCAGCAGGCCCTGGGACAGGGTAGAGCAGTACTTC
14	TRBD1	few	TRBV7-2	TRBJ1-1	CASSLSRGVTEAFF	TGTGCCAGCAGCTTATCCAGGGGGGTCACTGAAGCTTTCTTT
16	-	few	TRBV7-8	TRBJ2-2	CASSPRGAGNTGELFF	TGTGCCAGCAGCCCCCGGGGCGCGGGGAACACCGGGGAGCTGTTTTTT
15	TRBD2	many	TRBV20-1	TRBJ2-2	CSARTSGKRMGELFF	TGCAGTGCTAGGACTAGCGGGAAAAGGATGGGGGAGCTGTTTTTT
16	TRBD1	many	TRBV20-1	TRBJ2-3	CSARVTGGLGTDTQYF	TGCAGTGCTAGAGTCACAGGGGGACTGGGCACAGATACGCAGTATTTT
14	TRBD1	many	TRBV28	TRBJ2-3	CASSRDRRLDTQYF	TGTGCCAGCAGTCGGGACAGGAGGCTTGATACGCAGTATTTT
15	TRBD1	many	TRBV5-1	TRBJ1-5	CASSLTGGLNQPQHF	TGCGCCAGCAGCTTGACAGGGGGCCTCAATCAGCCCCAGCATTTT
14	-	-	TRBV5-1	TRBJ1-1	CASSPEGRNTEAFF	TGCGCCAGCAGCCCCGAGGGGCGGAACACTGAAGCTTTCTTT
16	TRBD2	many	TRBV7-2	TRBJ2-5	CASSWSAGGPRETQYF	TGTGCCAGCAGCTGGTCAGCGGGAGGGCCGCGGGAGACCCAGTACTTC
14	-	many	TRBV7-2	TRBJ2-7	CASSLRGTPYEQYF	TGTGCCAGCAGCCTCCGTGGAACTCCCTACGAGCAGTACTTC
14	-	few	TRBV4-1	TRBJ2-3	CASSSLGAGDTQYF	TGCGCCAGCAGCTCCCTGGGGGCAGGTGATACGCAGTATTTT
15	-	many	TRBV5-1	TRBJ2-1	CASSLSLQSYNEQFF	TGCGCCAGCAGCTTGAGTCTCCAATCCTACAATGAGCAGTTCTTC
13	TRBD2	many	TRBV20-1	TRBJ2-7	CSARSSGNYEQYF	TGCAGTGCTAGGTCTAGCGGGAACTACGAGCAGTACTTC
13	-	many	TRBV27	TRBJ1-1	CASSPLIYTEAFF	TGTGCCAGCAGTCCCCTTATATACACTGAAGCTTTCTTT
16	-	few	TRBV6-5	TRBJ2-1	CASSYEGRGPYNEQFF	TGTGCCAGCAGTTACGAAGGCAGGGGTCCTTACAATGAGCAGTTCTTC
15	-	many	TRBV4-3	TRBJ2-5	CASSQESSARETQYF	TGCGCCAGCAGCCAAGAATCCAGCGCCCGCGAGACCCAGTACTTC
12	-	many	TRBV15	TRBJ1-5	CATSRDLNQLLF	TGTGCCACCAGCAGAGATCTGAACCAACTACTTTTT
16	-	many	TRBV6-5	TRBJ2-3	CASSYSQHPSTDTQYF	TGTGCCAGCAGTTACTCGCAGCATCCTAGCACAGATACGCAGTATTTT
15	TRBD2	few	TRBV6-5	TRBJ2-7	CASRPQLAGPGEQYF	TGTGCCAGCAGACCCCAGCTAGCGGGCCCGGGGGAGCAGTACTTC
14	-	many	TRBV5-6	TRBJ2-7	CASTKPGSSYEQYF	TGTGCCAGCACCAAGCCCGGGAGCTCCTACGAGCAGTACTTC
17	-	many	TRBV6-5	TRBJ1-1	CASRIWAGSPRDTEAFF	TGTGCCAGCAGAATCTGGGCGGGCTCGCCTCGGGACACTGAAGCTTTCTTT
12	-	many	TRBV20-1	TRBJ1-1	CSARRGATEAFF	TGCAGTGCTAGAAGAGGGGCCACCGAAGCTTTCTTT
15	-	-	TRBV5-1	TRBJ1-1	CASSLASLGGTEAFF	TGCGCCAGCAGCTTGGCGTCGTTGGGGGGCACTGAAGCTTTCTTT
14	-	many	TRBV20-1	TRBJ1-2	CSAATLGSFYGYTF	TGCAGTGCCGCGACCCTGGGAAGTTTCTATGGCTACACCTTC
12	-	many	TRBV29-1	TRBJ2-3	CSVVDHTDTQYF	TGCAGCGTTGTCGACCACACAGATACGCAGTATTTT
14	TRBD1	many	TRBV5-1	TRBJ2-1	CASSWGTGGDEQFF	TGCGCCAGCAGCTGGGGGACAGGGGGCGATGAGCAGTTCTTC
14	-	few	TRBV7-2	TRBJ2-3	CASSLEIPSDTQYF	TGTGCCAGCAGCTTAGAAATACCGTCAGATACGCAGTATTTT
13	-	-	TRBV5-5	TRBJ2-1	CASSLFDQDKQFF	TGTGCCAGCAGCTTATTTGACCAGGACAAGCAGTTCTTC
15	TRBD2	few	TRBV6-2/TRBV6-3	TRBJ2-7	CASSYRDYSEGEQYF	TGTGCCAGCAGTTACCGGGACTACTCGGAGGGCGAGCAGTACTTC
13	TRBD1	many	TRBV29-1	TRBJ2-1	CSARDRVRNEQFF	TGCAGCGCGCGGGACAGGGTACGTAATGAGCAGTTCTTC
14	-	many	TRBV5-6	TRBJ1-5	CASSGWTANQPQHF	TGTGCCAGCAGCGGATGGACGGCCAATCAGCCCCAGCATTTT
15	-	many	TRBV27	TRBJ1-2	CASSLRGSLNYGYTF	TGTGCCAGCAGTTTACGGGGGTCCCTTAACTATGGCTACACCTTC
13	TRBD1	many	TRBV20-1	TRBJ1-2	CSASLPGQGRYTF	TGCAGTGCTAGCCTTCCCGGACAGGGACGGTACACCTTC
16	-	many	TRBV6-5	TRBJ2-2	CASSSPGGLGAGELFF	TGTGCCAGCAGTTCCCCCGGGGGATTAGGGGCCGGGGAGCTGTTTTTT